This T cell receptor (beta chain) was retrieved from a study of cytomegalovirus exposure and HLA in healthy donors. In the PCR, 60 Vbeta and 13 Jbeta primers were used. TCRdb's table, derived via immunoSEQ multiplex PCR, lists solely in-frame clones and lacks some. The data contain approximately 75,000 clones, 84% of them seen just once; the ten biggest clones take up approximately 20%. V lost 4 bases to trimming and J lost 0 bases, with 10 bases between them. The CDR3 totals 15 residues. Germline V gives CDR1 SQVTM, CDR2 ANQGSEA. Study findings and constraints: Among immune exposure information, only CMV serostatus was available.

To note about this clone: Its antigen is not identified.

Material for sequencing was PBMCs. The receptor's source is a man aged 70-80 years in good health and CMV-seropositive. The gene calls are TRBV29-1 and TRBJ2-6; tentatively, D is TRBD1 (5 bases). CDR3 DNA sequence: TGCAGCGTTGGTGGCGACAGCTCTGGGGCCAACGTCCTGACTTTC. This encodes CSVGGDSSGANVLTF.